Listed below are T cell receptor beta chains from one sample, sequenced in a study of PD-L1 blockade in urothelial cancer. TCRdb's table, derived via immunoSEQ multiplex PCR, lists solely in-frame clones and lacks some. The table lists around 42,000 clones, roughly 80% of them singletons, with approximately 2.9% in the top ten. The specimen comprised PBMCs, sampled around atezolizumab (anti-PD-L1) treatment. These receptors all come from a man between 65 and 85 years old with urothelial cancer. The CDR3 runs from the conserved cysteine through the conserved F or W. Fields, in order: J gene, D gene, clone size, V gene, CDR3 protein. A D gene is named only where the DNA matches it firmly. Clone size is not always given. Where it is, it says once, few, many or a class for expanded clones.

j_gene: TRBJ2-1
d_gene: -
abundance: -
v_gene: TRBV13
CDR3aa: CAGSLERDYNEQFF

j_gene: TRBJ2-5
d_gene: -
abundance: -
v_gene: TRBV19
CDR3aa: CASSIGGDRAQYF

j_gene: TRBJ2-7
d_gene: -
abundance: -
v_gene: TRBV15
CDR3aa: CATSRGGETGVYEQYF

j_gene: TRBJ2-1
d_gene: TRBD2
abundance: -
v_gene: TRBV28
CDR3aa: CASTRGGVHNEQFF

j_gene: TRBJ2-1
d_gene: TRBD1
abundance: -
v_gene: TRBV10-3
CDR3aa: CAIRGTGYENEQFF

j_gene: TRBJ2-1
d_gene: TRBD1
abundance: few
v_gene: TRBV6-6
CDR3aa: CASTRTGGWDEQFF

j_gene: TRBJ2-3
d_gene: -
abundance: -
v_gene: TRBV28
CDR3aa: CASSLEAVADTQYF

j_gene: TRBJ2-1
d_gene: -
abundance: -
v_gene: TRBV11-2
CDR3aa: CASIARADAYNEQFF

j_gene: TRBJ2-7
d_gene: -
abundance: -
v_gene: TRBV5-6
CDR3aa: CASSFLGPFGASSYEQYF

j_gene: TRBJ1-2
d_gene: TRBD1
abundance: once
v_gene: TRBV2
CDR3aa: CASLRGQGNGYTF

j_gene: TRBJ2-7
d_gene: -
abundance: -
v_gene: TRBV14
CDR3aa: CASSQDESGSYEQYF

j_gene: TRBJ2-3
d_gene: TRBD2
abundance: -
v_gene: TRBV4-3
CDR3aa: CASSPIAGAGGTQYF

j_gene: TRBJ2-2
d_gene: -
abundance: -
v_gene: TRBV4-2
CDR3aa: CASSQERGTGTGELFF

j_gene: TRBJ2-1
d_gene: TRBD1
abundance: -
v_gene: TRBV7-2
CDR3aa: CASSEGQNNEQFF

j_gene: TRBJ2-1
d_gene: TRBD2
abundance: -
v_gene: TRBV28
CDR3aa: CASSLQRLAGYNEQFF

j_gene: TRBJ2-1
d_gene: -
abundance: -
v_gene: TRBV7-8
CDR3aa: CASSLGLQYNEQFF

j_gene: TRBJ2-1
d_gene: TRBD2
abundance: -
v_gene: TRBV4-2
CDR3aa: CASSQEGTSGREQFF

j_gene: TRBJ2-5
d_gene: TRBD2
abundance: -
v_gene: TRBV5-4
CDR3aa: CASSLDGTSGQETQYF

j_gene: TRBJ1-2
d_gene: TRBD1
abundance: -
v_gene: TRBV29-1
CDR3aa: CSVGQGDYGYTF

j_gene: TRBJ2-1
d_gene: TRBD1
abundance: -
v_gene: TRBV7-6
CDR3aa: CASSLARDRGDEQFF

j_gene: TRBJ1-1
d_gene: TRBD1
abundance: few
v_gene: TRBV5-6
CDR3aa: CASSTGRGTEAFF

j_gene: TRBJ2-7
d_gene: TRBD1
abundance: -
v_gene: TRBV5-6
CDR3aa: CASSPGTGRYEQYF

j_gene: TRBJ1-4
d_gene: -
abundance: -
v_gene: TRBV25-1
CDR3aa: CASSEYRGEKLFF

j_gene: TRBJ2-7
d_gene: TRBD2
abundance: -
v_gene: TRBV13
CDR3aa: CASSGRLAGGAYEQYF

j_gene: TRBJ1-3
d_gene: -
abundance: -
v_gene: TRBV7-2
CDR3aa: CASSPSSGGTGNTIYF

j_gene: TRBJ2-2
d_gene: -
abundance: -
v_gene: TRBV4-3
CDR3aa: CASSQTGTQNTGELFF

j_gene: TRBJ2-1
d_gene: TRBD1
abundance: -
v_gene: TRBV7-2
CDR3aa: CASSLGIRGRLNEQFF

j_gene: TRBJ2-6
d_gene: -
abundance: -
v_gene: TRBV28
CDR3aa: CASSFLPGTSISGANVLTF

j_gene: TRBJ1-2
d_gene: -
abundance: -
v_gene: TRBV30
CDR3aa: CAWSVLDSKLTYGYTF

j_gene: TRBJ2-7
d_gene: TRBD2
abundance: -
v_gene: TRBV6-5
CDR3aa: CASRGLAGVYEQYF

j_gene: TRBJ1-1
d_gene: -
abundance: -
v_gene: TRBV5-6
CDR3aa: CASSSSGEEAFF

j_gene: TRBJ1-1
d_gene: -
abundance: once
v_gene: TRBV6-1
CDR3aa: CASSEEEGYLNTEAFF

j_gene: TRBJ2-1
d_gene: TRBD2
abundance: -
v_gene: TRBV9
CDR3aa: CASSVGDYLYNEQFF

j_gene: TRBJ2-7
d_gene: TRBD2
abundance: -
v_gene: TRBV11-3
CDR3aa: CASSSTLAGGTHEQYF

j_gene: TRBJ2-7
d_gene: TRBD2
abundance: once
v_gene: TRBV6-5
CDR3aa: CATRAGGGVYEQYF

j_gene: TRBJ1-6
d_gene: -
abundance: -
v_gene: TRBV28
CDR3aa: CASSYHRNNSPLHF

j_gene: -
d_gene: -
abundance: -
v_gene: TRBV11-3
CDR3aa: CASSPRLAGSYEQYF

j_gene: TRBJ2-1
d_gene: -
abundance: -
v_gene: TRBV15
CDR3aa: CATSRERQQVYNEQFF

j_gene: TRBJ2-2
d_gene: TRBD1
abundance: once
v_gene: TRBV7-2
CDR3aa: CASSQPEQGAKGGELFF

j_gene: TRBJ2-7
d_gene: -
abundance: -
v_gene: TRBV5-4
CDR3aa: CASSRGGAWASGEQYF

j_gene: TRBJ2-2
d_gene: -
abundance: few
v_gene: TRBV2
CDR3aa: CASSYSSNTGELFF

j_gene: TRBJ2-7
d_gene: -
abundance: -
v_gene: TRBV11-3
CDR3aa: CASSLASSYEQYF